The 16 T cell receptor beta chains below come from one sample, sequenced in a study of cytomegalovirus exposure and HLA in healthy donors. 13 Jbeta primers and 60 Vbeta primers were used for the PCR. TCRdb's table, derived via immunoSEQ multiplex PCR, lists solely in-frame clones and lacks some. The sample consists of 95,000 to 100,000 clones, roughly 76% of them appearing once. The source material was PBMCs. These receptors were taken from a man aged 35 to 55 in good health and CMV-seronegative.

This CDR3 reads CASSLAGGTGGSNSPLHF. DNA of the CDR3: TGTGCCAGCAGCTTAGCAGGGGGAACAGGGGGATCTAATTCACCCCTCCACTTT. This chain links TRBV7-6 with TRBJ1-6; 8 bases are shared with TRBD1. The CDR3 is made up of 18 amino acids. Trimming cost V 0 bases and J 6 bases; bases outside gene matches: 10. Germline V gene sequence: CDR1 SGHVS, CDR2 FNYEAQ.

The chain carries TRBV27 and TRBJ2-7; no clear D. The germline V gene encodes CDR1 MNHEY and CDR2 SMNVEV (reference sequence). With 6 bases removed from V and 2 bases from J, the gap between germline ends came to 11 bases. CDR3 length: 13 residues. As DNA, the CDR3 is TGTGCCAGCAGACTTTCTCTCCCCTACGAGCAGTACTTC. Residues: CASRLSLPYEQYF.

This chain connects TRBV19 to TRBJ1-2; D might be TRBD1 (6 bases). The V gene lost 3 bases and the J gene lost 5 bases, with 10 bases spanning the gap. This CDR3 comprises 13 residues. The germline CDR1 and CDR2 sequences are LNHDA and SQIVND (reference sequence). The CDR3 DNA reads as TGTGCCAGTAGTATCCAGGGGTCGTATGGCTACACCTTC. Translation gives CASSIQGSYGYTF.

V is TRBV18 and J is TRBJ1-6, with a weak D call TRBD1 (6 bases). The V gene lost 1 base and the J gene lost 10 bases, with 17 bases spanning the gap. CDR1 KGHSH and CDR2 LQKENI come from the germline V gene. The CDR3 length is 16 residues. CDR3 loop: CASSPQVQGSESPLHF. The CDR3 nucleotides read TGTGCCAGCTCACCACAGGTACAGGGATCGGAATCACCCCTCCACTTT.

The chain is built from TRBV7-9 and TRBJ2-1; 8 nucleotides agree with TRBD1. The CDR3 has 14 residues. V lost 3 bases to trimming and J lost 2 bases; unmatched junction nucleotides: 0. From germline, CDR1 is SEHNR and CDR2 FQNEAQ (reference sequence). CDR3 coding DNA: TGTGCCAGCAGCTTGGGACAGGCCTACAATGAGCAGTTCTTC. It translates to CASSLGQAYNEQFF. Together with reference TRBV7-9 and TRBJ2-1, the CDR3 gives the full variable domain: DTGVSQNPRHKITKRGQNVTFRCDPISEHNRLYWYRQTLGQGPEFLTYFQNEAQLEKSRLLSDRFSAERPKGSFSTLEIQRTEQGDSAMYLCASSLGQAYNEQFFGPGTRLTVL.

The rearrangement joins TRBV11-2 to TRBJ2-2; no definite D call. From germline, CDR1 is SGHAT and CDR2 FQNNGV. The CDR3 contains 15 residues. Trimming cost V 1 base and J 4 bases, with 10 bases left between them. For the CDR3, the DNA is TGTGCCAGCAGCTTAGTCAATCAGTTCACCGGGGAGCTGTTTTTT. Its protein is CASSLVNQFTGELFF.

This clone occurred once. A read error may account for a junction end that differs from germline. The chain couples TRBV7-9 to TRBJ1-4, with D perhaps TRBD1 (5 bases). In germline, CDR1 is SEHNR, CDR2 FQNEAQ (reference sequence). The CDR3 is made up of 13 amino acids. CDR3 nucleotide sequence: TGTTCCAGCAGCTTCCAGGGAAATGAAAAACTGTTTTTT. Encoded protein: CSSSFQGNEKLFF.

CDR3 sequence reads: CASSFGSSYEQYF. Here the CDR3 DNA reads TGTGCCAGCAGCTTCGGTAGCTCCTACGAGCAGTACTTC. The chain employs TRBV5-8 and TRBJ2-7; no definite D call. The V and J ends lost 2 bases and 0 bases respectively, with 6 bases between them. Germline V gene sequence: CDR1 SGHTS, CDR2 YDEGEE. The CDR3 extends over 13 amino acids.

The CDR3 loop reads CASSFWTGGRIQPQHF. CDR3 nucleotide sequence: TGTGCCAGCAGTTTCTGGACAGGGGGAAGGATTCAGCCCCAGCATTTT. This chain links TRBV28 with TRBJ1-5; 10 bases map to TRBD1. CDR1 is MDHEN and CDR2 is SYDVKM in the germline V gene. The length of the CDR3 is 16 residues. V dropped 3 bases and J dropped 6; count of bases not matched to a gene: 8.

This clone has only a few counts. The chain combines TRBV7-9 with TRBJ1-1; D is possibly TRBD1 (6 bases). The CDR3 length is 13 residues. CDR1 SEHNR and CDR2 FQNEAQ come from the germline V gene (reference sequence). With 8 bases removed from V and 2 bases from J, the gap between germline ends came to 12 bases. In DNA, the CDR3 is TGTGCCAGCCGGGACACCTTAAACACTGAAGCTTTCTTT. It yields the protein CASRDTLNTEAFF. Full variable domain (rest looked up from reference TRBV7-9 and TRBJ1-1): DTGVSQNPRHKITKRGQNVTFRCDPISEHNRLYWYRQTLGQGPEFLTYFQNEAQLEKSRLLSDRFSAERPKGSFSTLEIQRTEQGDSAMYLCASRDTLNTEAFFGQGTRLTVV.

V and J are TRBV27 and TRBJ2-7; TRBD2 matches at 13 bases. Per germline, CDR1 MNHEY and CDR2 SMNVEV (reference sequence). Trimming removed 6 bases from V and 5 bases from J; junction bases left unmatched: 4. This CDR3 region has 14 residues. The CDR3 DNA reads TGTGCCAGCAGGGCCGGGACTAGCGGGAACGAGCAGTACTTC. It specifies CASRAGTSGNEQYF.

V gene TRBV5-1 combines with J gene TRBJ1-2; D might be TRBD1 (5 bases). With 0 bases removed from V and 8 bases from J, the gap between germline ends came to 11 bases. The CDR3 is 13 residues long. The germline V gene has CDR1 SGHRS and CDR2 YFSETQ. For the CDR3, the DNA is TGCGCCAGCAGCTTGGATGCCGGGGGGGGCTACACCTTC. Amino acids: CASSLDAGGGYTF.

The rearrangement links TRBV28 to TRBJ2-3, with TRBD2 identical over 11 bases. CDR3 size: 16 residues. Germline CDR1 MDHEN, CDR2 SYDVKM. V gave up 5 bases and J gave up 1 base; unmatched junction bases: 5. The CDR3: CASSGGLAARTDTQYF. The CDR3 bases are TGTGCCAGCAGTGGGGGACTAGCGGCGCGCACAGATACGCAGTATTTT.

A single count supports this clone. The V call is TRBV29-1, the J call TRBJ2-1, with D possibly TRBD1 on 6 matching bases. The CDR3 has 13 amino acids. Per the germline V gene, CDR1 is SQVTM and CDR2 is ANQGSEA. V shed 7 bases and J shed 10 bases, with 20 bases lying between them. This CDR3 is CSAGDIGVREQFF. DNA for the CDR3: TGCAGCGCCGGGGACATCGGGGTGAGAGAGCAGTTCTTC.

This chain uses TRBV19 with TRBJ2-7; maybe TRBD1 (6 bases). The germline CDR1 and CDR2 sequences are LNHDA and SQIVND (reference sequence). The CDR3 runs to 11 residues. Trimming removed 8 bases at V and 3 bases at J, with 8 bases between. In nucleotides, the CDR3 is TGTGCCAGTGGACAGTACTACGAGCAGTACTTC. Translating it yields CASGQYYEQYF.

The chain combines TRBV6-5 with TRBJ2-7; 7 bases are a match to TRBD1. Looked up from germline, CDR1 is MNHEY and CDR2 is SVGAGI. V lost 4 bases, J lost 6 bases, and 6 bases stayed unmatched. The CDR3 consists of 13 residues. The CDR3 coding sequence is TGTGCCAGCAGTTTAATCACAGGGGTCGAGCAGTACTTC. Translating it yields CASSLITGVEQYF.